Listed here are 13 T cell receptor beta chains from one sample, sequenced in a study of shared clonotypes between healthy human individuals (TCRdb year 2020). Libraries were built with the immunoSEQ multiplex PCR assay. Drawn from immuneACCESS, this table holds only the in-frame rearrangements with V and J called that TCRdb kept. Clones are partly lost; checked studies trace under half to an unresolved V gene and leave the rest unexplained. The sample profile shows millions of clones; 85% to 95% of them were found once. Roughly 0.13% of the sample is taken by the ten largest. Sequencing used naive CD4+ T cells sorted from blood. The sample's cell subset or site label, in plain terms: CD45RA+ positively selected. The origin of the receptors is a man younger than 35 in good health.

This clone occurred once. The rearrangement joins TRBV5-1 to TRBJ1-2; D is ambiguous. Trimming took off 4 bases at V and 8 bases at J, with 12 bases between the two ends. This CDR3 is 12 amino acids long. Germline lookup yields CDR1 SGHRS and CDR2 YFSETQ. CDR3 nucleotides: TGCGCCAGCAGCGCTGATGGGCCGGGCTACACCTTC. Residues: CASSADGPGYTF.

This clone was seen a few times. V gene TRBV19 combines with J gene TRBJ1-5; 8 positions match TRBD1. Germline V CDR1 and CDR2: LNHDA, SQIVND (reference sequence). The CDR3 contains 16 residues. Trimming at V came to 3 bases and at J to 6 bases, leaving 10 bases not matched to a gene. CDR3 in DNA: TGTGCCAGTAGTATGTTGGGCTGGGACAGGAGTCAGCCCCAGCATTTT. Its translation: CASSMLGWDRSQPQHF.

Here the CDR3 DNA reads TGTGCCAGCAGGCTACTACAGGGTACCTACGAGCAGTACTTC. It encodes CASRLLQGTYEQYF. The chain recombines TRBV2 with TRBJ2-7, with D possibly TRBD1 on 6 matching bases. Germline CDR1 is SNHLY and CDR2 is FYNNEI. V was clipped by 6 bases and J by 2 bases, with 14 bases between them. This CDR3 region has 14 residues.

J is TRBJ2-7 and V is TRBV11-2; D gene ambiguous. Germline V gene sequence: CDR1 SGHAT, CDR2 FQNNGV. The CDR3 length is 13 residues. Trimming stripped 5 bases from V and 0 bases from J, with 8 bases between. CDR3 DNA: TGTGCCAGCAGCCCATGGGGCTCCTACGAGCAGTACTTC. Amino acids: CASSPWGSYEQYF. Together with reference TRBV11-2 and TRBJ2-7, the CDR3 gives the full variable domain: EAGVAQSPRYKIIEKRQSVAFWCNPISGHATLYWYQQILGQGPKLLIQFQNNGVVDDSQLPKDRFSAERLKGVDSTLKIQPAKLEDSAVYLCASSPWGSYEQYFGPGTRLTVT.

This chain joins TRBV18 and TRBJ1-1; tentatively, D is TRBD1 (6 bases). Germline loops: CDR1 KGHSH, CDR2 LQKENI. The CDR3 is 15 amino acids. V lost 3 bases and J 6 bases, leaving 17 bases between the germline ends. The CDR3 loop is CASSPIEQGISEAFF. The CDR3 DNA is TGTGCCAGCTCACCGATAGAACAGGGTATATCTGAAGCTTTCTTT.

The DNA of the CDR3 is TGTGCCAGCAGTTTCGACAGGCCAAGCACAGATACGCAGTATTTT. Protein product: CASSFDRPSTDTQYF. The rearrangement uses TRBV6-5 and TRBJ2-3; TRBD1 might be the D (6 bases). The ends were cut back, 4 bases at V and 0 bases at J, with 11 bases in the middle. CDR3 length: 15 amino acids. CDR1 MNHEY and CDR2 SVGAGI come from the germline V gene.

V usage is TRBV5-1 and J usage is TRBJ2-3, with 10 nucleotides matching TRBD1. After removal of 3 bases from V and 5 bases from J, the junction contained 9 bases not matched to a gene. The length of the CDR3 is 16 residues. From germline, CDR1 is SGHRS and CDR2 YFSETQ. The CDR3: CASSWDRGIFGDTQYF. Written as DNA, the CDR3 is TGCGCCAGCAGCTGGGACAGGGGAATTTTTGGAGATACGCAGTATTTT.

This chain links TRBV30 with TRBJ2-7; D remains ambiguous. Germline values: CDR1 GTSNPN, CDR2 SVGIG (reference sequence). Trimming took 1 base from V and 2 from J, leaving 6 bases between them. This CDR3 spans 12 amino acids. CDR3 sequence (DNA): TGTGCCTGGAGTGCTCTCACCTACGAGCAGTACTTC. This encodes CAWSALTYEQYF.

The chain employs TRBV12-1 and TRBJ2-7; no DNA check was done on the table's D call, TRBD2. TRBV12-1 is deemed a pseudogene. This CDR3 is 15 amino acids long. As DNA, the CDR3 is TGTGCCAGCAGCAACCCAGCGGGCAAGTCCTACGAGCAGTACTTC. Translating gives CASSNPAGKSYEQYF.

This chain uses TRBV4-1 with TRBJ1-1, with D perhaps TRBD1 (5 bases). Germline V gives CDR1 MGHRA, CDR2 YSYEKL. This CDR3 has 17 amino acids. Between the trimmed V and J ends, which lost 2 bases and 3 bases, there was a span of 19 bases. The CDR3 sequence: CASSQRVVGWGDTEAFF. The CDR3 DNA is TGCGCCAGCAGCCAACGTGTGGTAGGGTGGGGGGACACTGAAGCTTTCTTT.

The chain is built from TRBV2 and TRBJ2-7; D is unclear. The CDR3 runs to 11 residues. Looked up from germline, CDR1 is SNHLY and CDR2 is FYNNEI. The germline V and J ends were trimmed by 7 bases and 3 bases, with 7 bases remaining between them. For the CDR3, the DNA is TGTGCCAGCATTCTGGACTACGAGCAGTACTTC. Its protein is CASILDYEQYF.

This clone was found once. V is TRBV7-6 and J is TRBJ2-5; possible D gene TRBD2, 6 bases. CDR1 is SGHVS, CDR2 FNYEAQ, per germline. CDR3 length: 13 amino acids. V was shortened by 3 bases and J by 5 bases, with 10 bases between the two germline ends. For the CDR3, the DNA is TGTGCCAGCAGCTTCCGGGGGTCGGAGACCCAGTACTTC. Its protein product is CASSFRGSETQYF.

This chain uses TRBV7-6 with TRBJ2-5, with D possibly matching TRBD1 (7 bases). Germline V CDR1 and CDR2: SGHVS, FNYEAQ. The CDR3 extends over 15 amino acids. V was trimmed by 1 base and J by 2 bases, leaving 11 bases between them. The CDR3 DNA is TGTGCCAGCAGCTTAGGGACAGGACTACAAGAGACCCAGTACTTC. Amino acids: CASSLGTGLQETQYF.